Listed below are T cell receptor beta chains from one sample, sequenced in a study of blood T cell repertoires in COVID-19. Generated by immunoSEQ multiplex PCR, the TCRdb table keeps only in-frame clones and is missing some. Found here are 360,000 or so clones, roughly four fifths of them singletons; the top ten hold around 5%. The sequencing sample was made of PBMCs or T cells enriched from blood (not recorded which). These receptors all come from a woman aged 45-60 years who had recovered from COVID-19. The CDR3 runs from the conserved cysteine through the conserved F or W. Each record gives: J gene, CDR3 length, V gene, CDR3 protein.

J: TRBJ1-1; length: 18; V: TRBV11-2; CDR3: CASSPRTGQGIMNTEAFF
J: TRBJ2-7; length: 17; V: TRBV5-1; CDR3: CASSLVQMALMSYEQYF
J: TRBJ1-4; length: 17; V: TRBV11-2; CDR3: CASSSTGSEVVYEKLFF
J: TRBJ2-5; length: 16; V: TRBV5-1; CDR3: CASSRTRSTQQETQYF
J: TRBJ2-5; length: 16; V: TRBV19; CDR3: CASSIVTSGGQETQYF
J: TRBJ1-2; length: 14; V: TRBV4-3; CDR3: CASSQRVHDYGYTF
J: TRBJ1-1; length: 14; V: TRBV7-2; CDR3: CASSSPDRVKGAFF
J: TRBJ2-5; length: 14; V: TRBV9; CDR3: CASNRGPTGETQYF
J: TRBJ1-3; length: 12; V: TRBV3-1/TRBV3-2; CDR3: CASSQVEDTIYF
J: TRBJ2-1; length: 15; V: TRBV6-2/TRBV6-3; CDR3: CASSWRGLLENEQFF
J: TRBJ1-6; length: 13; V: TRBV30; CDR3: CAWTQGYNSPLHF
J: TRBJ2-7; length: 15; V: TRBV6-5; CDR3: CASSLTGTGPYEQYF
J: TRBJ2-1; length: 16; V: TRBV27; CDR3: CASSLQGTFPHNEQFF
J: TRBJ2-4; length: 19; V: TRBV19; CDR3: CASSIGTANYDLAKNIQYF
J: TRBJ1-4; length: 13; V: TRBV20-1; CDR3: CSASGQGGEKLFF
J: TRBJ2-2; length: 16; V: TRBV11-2; CDR3: CASSPLQGGRSGELFF
J: TRBJ2-7; length: 17; V: TRBV19; CDR3: CASSLTRLAGLGGEQYF
J: TRBJ1-1; length: 14; V: TRBV4-1; CDR3: CASSQDPVVAEAFF
J: TRBJ1-5; length: 16; V: TRBV19; CDR3: CASSTLRQLSNQPQHF
J: TRBJ2-2; length: 14; V: TRBV5-5; CDR3: CASSRTGVDGELFF
J: TRBJ2-7; length: 14; V: TRBV5-1; CDR3: CASSWGTGIDEQYF
J: TRBJ1-2; length: 15; V: TRBV14; CDR3: CASSDLRGLDYGYTF
J: TRBJ2-7; length: 14; V: TRBV5-6; CDR3: CASSRDRRSYEQYF
J: TRBJ1-5; length: 15; V: TRBV6-2/TRBV6-3; CDR3: CASSTGSPNFKPQHF
J: TRBJ2-7; length: 14; V: TRBV19; CDR3: CASSPGGSSYEQYF
J: TRBJ1-6; length: 14; V: TRBV14; CDR3: CASSFRGYNSPLHF
J: TRBJ2-1; length: 14; V: TRBV5-6; CDR3: CASSLVAGGPLEFF
J: TRBJ1-5; length: 19; V: TRBV19; CDR3: CASSTPLYRQSGSNQPQHF
J: TRBJ2-1; length: 15; V: TRBV18; CDR3: CASSLDRGLGGEQFF
J: TRBJ1-2; length: 11; V: TRBV5-6; CDR3: CASSLTHGYTF
J: TRBJ2-3; length: 12; V: TRBV27; CDR3: CASSSRTDTQYF
J: TRBJ2-2; length: 14; V: TRBV7-2; CDR3: CASSFGRNTGELFF
J: TRBJ2-5; length: 15; V: TRBV5-1; CDR3: CASSPTRDRAETQYF
J: TRBJ2-1; length: 14; V: TRBV9; CDR3: CASSVQVTYNEQFF
J: TRBJ2-4; length: 15; V: TRBV2; CDR3: CASSDQGLAKNIQYF
J: TRBJ1-2; length: 15; V: TRBV2; CDR3: CASSEAGTGNYGYTF
J: TRBJ2-1; length: 16; V: TRBV7-2; CDR3: CASSLGLARTYNEQFF
J: TRBJ1-1; length: 15; V: TRBV5-4; CDR3: CASSGAESMNTEAFF
J: TRBJ1-6; length: 14; V: TRBV4-3; CDR3: CASSQDADNSPLHF
J: TRBJ1-2; length: 15; V: TRBV9; CDR3: CASSAEGQGVYGYTF
J: TRBJ1-2; length: 16; V: TRBV30; CDR3: CAWSHPPRTGGYGYTF
J: TRBJ2-2; length: 13; V: TRBV5-1; CDR3: CASSLQGPGELFF
J: TRBJ1-1; length: 11; V: TRBV11-3; CDR3: CASSRGTEAFF